This T cell receptor beta chain was documented in a study of PD-L1 blockade in urothelial cancer (dated by TCRdb to about 2017). About the full investigation: Therapy was started in 2014 for all patients, and atezolizumab 1,200 mg was administered intravenously every 3 weeks. About 85% of the roughly 30 patients were males with bladder-origin urothelial cancer, and 18 of 29 reported a prior smoking history. Patients had an ECOG performance status of 0 or 1 and had received between 0 and 3 prior chemotherapy regimens. Blood samples were analyzed at 3 weeks after treatment start (second dose) and at 6 weeks after treatment start. Blood samples yielded a median of roughly 150,000 T cells and roughly 83,000 unique TCRs, with median clonality roughly 0.082. An exploratory multi-omic analysis was conducted of the somatic, immune and clinical correlates of response to PD-L1 blockade with atezolizumab in urothelial cancer. TCR sequencing covered pretreatment tumor samples and matched, serially collected peripheral blood taken before and after atezolizumab treatment. Progression-free survival longer than 6 months counted as durable clinical benefit, and TCR features were additionally tested against both progression-free and overall survival. In the same patients, whole exome sequencing and RNA sequencing of pretreatment tumors were performed in addition to TCR sequencing. Under ten patients achieved durable clinical benefit and around 19 did not. Twenty-nine patients had pretreatment blood TCR-seq, around 25 had at least one posttreatment blood collection, and around 25 had tumor TCR-seq. Broader findings and caveats from the paper: A pretreatment peripheral blood TCR clonality below the median was linked to improved progression-free and overall survival. Greater expansion of tumor-associated TCR clones in peripheral blood 3 weeks after the start of treatment was observed in patients with durable benefit (n of about 20, p = 0.022). Because of the small sample size (n ≈ 29) and the many exploratory analyses performed, the results are intended to be regarded as hypothesis-generating.

Note on this clone: Its antigen is currently not known. Base qualities are not recorded, but no much larger clone differs from it by a single base.

Synthetic TCR analog templates were spiked into each PCR so that absolute template abundance could be estimated from read counts. The immunoSEQ assay was used to amplify TCRbeta CDR3 regions from genomic DNA with bias-controlled V and J gene primers. Sequencing of rearranged TCRbeta segments was done at approximately 20X coverage. The source study handled its data this way. Clustering was used to correct sequencing errors, and CDR3s were annotated against IMGT so that V, D and J genes could be assigned. Out-of-frame and stop-codon sequences were excluded, and only productive TCRbeta rearrangements were used in downstream analyses. Clonality was computed as one minus Shannon entropy normalized by the log of the number of unique productive sequences. Fisher's exact test with Benjamini-Hochberg correction, using a cutoff of adjusted p below 0.01, was how clones that differed between time points or between blood and tumor were identified. TCRdb stores this immuneACCESS table with in-frame sequences only. Part of the clones is absent; in the studies checked, under half of the shortfall reflects unresolved V genes, and no reason is known for the rest. V and J calls and clone size are given by that table; D and trimming were obtained from the DNA. The sample yields roughly 63,000 clones; roughly four fifths were counted once. The ten largest account for under 7.5% of the sample.

The sample's time point label, decoded: pretreatment peripheral blood. The cohort comprised fewer than 35 patients with locally advanced or metastatic urothelial carcinoma treated at Memorial Sloan Kettering on a trial protocol. Peripheral blood mononuclear cells were collected from each patient pretreatment and during treatment, giving between 1 and 8 total time points per patient. The Qiagen DNeasy Blood extraction kit was used to purify genomic DNA from total PBMCs and from tumor samples. PBMCs were collected pretreatment and during treatment, and were isolated and stored as previously described. The CDR1 and CDR2 encoded by the germline V gene are SGDLS and YYNGEE. The CDR3 contains 17 residues, cysteine and phenylalanine counted. The entry retains the CDR3 DNA only, 51 bases that are in frame from base 1. Ends trimmed: V by 4 bases, J by 2 bases; bases unmatched to a gene: 11.

The chain is assembled from TRBV9 and TRBJ1-4; 7 junctional bases match TRBD1. This sequence was found in a man aged 70 or older with urothelial cancer. This sample comprised PBMCs, obtained around atezolizumab (anti-PD-L1) treatment. The CDR3 loop reads CASSKHETGRTNEKLFF. The DNA is as follows: TGTGCCAGCAGCAAACATGAGACAGGGCGTACTAATGAAAAACTGTTTTTT.